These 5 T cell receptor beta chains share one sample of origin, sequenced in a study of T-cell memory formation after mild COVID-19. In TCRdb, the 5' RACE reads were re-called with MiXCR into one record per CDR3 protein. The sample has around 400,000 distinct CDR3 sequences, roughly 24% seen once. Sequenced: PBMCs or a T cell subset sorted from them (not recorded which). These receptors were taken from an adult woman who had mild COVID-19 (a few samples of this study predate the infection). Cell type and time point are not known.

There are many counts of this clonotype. The CDR3 here is CASSPQDGRGIGETQYF. The CDR3 bases are TGCGCCAGCAGCCCCCAAGACGGGAGGGGGATTGGGGAGACCCAGTACTTC. The chain links TRBV4-3 to TRBJ2-5, with 8 bases identical to TRBD2. CDR3 size: 17 residues. V lost 4 bases to trimming and J lost 5 bases; unmatched junction nucleotides: 15. Germline CDR1 is LGHNA and CDR2 is YSLEER.

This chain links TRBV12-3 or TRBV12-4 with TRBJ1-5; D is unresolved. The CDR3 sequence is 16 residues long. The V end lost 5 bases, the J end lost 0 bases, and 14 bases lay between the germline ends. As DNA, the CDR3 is TGTGCCAGCAGTCTGGAGGGATCTTATAGCAATCAGCCCCAGCATTTT. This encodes CASSLEGSYSNQPQHF.

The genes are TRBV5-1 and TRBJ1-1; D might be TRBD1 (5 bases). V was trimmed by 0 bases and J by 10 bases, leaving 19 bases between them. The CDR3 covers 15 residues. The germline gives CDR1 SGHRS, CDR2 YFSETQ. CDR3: CASSLVGGWGERAFF. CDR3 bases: TGCGCCAGCAGCTTGGTCGGCGGATGGGGGGAAAGAGCTTTCTTT.

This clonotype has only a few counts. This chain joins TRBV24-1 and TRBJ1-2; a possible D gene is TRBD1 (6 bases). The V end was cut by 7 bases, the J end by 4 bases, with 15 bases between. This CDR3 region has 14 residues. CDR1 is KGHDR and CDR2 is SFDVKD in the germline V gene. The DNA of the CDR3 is TGTGCCACCAGCGAGGAGGGGACATTCTATGGCTACACCTTC. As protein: CATSEEGTFYGYTF.

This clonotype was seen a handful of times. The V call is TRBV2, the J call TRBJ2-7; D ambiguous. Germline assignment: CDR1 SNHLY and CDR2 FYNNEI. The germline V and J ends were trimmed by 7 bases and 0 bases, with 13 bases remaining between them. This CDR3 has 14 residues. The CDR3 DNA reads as TGTGCCAGCAATTCGGGCCTCAGCTCCTACGAGCAGTACTTC. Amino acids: CASNSGLSSYEQYF.